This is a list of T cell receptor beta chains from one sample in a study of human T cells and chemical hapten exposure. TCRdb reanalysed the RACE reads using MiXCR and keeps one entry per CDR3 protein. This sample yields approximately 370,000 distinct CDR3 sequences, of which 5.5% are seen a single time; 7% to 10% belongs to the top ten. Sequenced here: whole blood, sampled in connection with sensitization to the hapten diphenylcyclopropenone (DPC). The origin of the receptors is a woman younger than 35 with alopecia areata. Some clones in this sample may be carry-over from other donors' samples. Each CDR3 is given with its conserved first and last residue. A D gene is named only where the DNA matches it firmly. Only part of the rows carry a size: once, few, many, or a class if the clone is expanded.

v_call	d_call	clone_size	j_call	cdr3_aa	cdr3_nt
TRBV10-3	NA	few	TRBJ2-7	CAIRREYEQYF	TGTGCCATCAGAAGAGAATACGAGCAGTACTTC
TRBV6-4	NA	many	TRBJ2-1	CASSERQNNEQFF	TGTGCCAGCAGTGAACGACAAAACAATGAGCAGTTCTTC
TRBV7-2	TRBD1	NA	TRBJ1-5	CASSLARGQGARGQPQHF	TGTGCCAGCAGCTTAGCGCGGGGACAGGGGGCGAGAGGTCAGCCCCAGCATTTT
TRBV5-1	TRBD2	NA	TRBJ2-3	CASSLWASGVTDTQYF	TGCGCCAGCAGCTTGTGGGCTAGCGGGGTCACAGATACGCAGTATTTT
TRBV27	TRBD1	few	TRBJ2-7	CASSWRQGGTYEQYF	TGTGCCAGCAGTTGGAGACAGGGGGGTACCTACGAGCAGTACTTC
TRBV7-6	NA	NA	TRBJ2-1	CASSSTPPERSYNEQFF	TGTGCCAGCAGCTCGACTCCTCCGGAAAGGTCCTACAATGAGCAGTTCTTC
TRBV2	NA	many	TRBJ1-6	CASSTDQGNSPLHF	TGTGCCAGCAGCACGGATCAGGGTAATTCACCCCTCCACTTT
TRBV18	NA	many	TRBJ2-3	CASSATGTPSTDTQYF	TGTGCCAGCTCAGCGACGGGCACACCTAGCACAGATACGCAGTATTTT
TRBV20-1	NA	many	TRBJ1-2	CSARAGQYGYTF	TGCAGTGCTAGAGCGGGGCAGTATGGCTACACCTTC
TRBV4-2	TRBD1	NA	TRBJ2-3	CASSQGNTDRGTDTQYF	TGTGCCAGCAGCCAAGGCAACACGGACAGGGGCACAGATACGCAGTATTTT